The entry below gives a single TCR beta chain sequence along with its context. As yet, its antigen is unknown. This specimen belongs to a study of T-cell memory formation after mild COVID-19. Findings and limits, study-wide: Clones contracting day 15 to 85 were balanced CD4/CD8; later expanders leaned CD4+.

CDR1 and CDR2 from the germline V gene are MNHNS and SASEGT. The CDR3 consists of 18 residues. The V gene end was trimmed by 4 bases and the J gene end by 5 bases; junction bases not matched to a gene: 16. TCRdb recomputed calls from the 5' RACE reads with MiXCR, one row per CDR3 protein. Here the sample spans roughly 620,000 distinct CDR3 sequences, over 15% being singletons. The receptor comes from an adult woman who had mild COVID-19 (a few samples of this study predate the infection). Cell type and time point are not known. The sample taken for sequencing was PBMCs or a T cell subset sorted from them (not recorded which). The chain employs TRBV6-1 and TRBJ2-1; TRBD2 aligns across 8 bases. The CDR3 DNA sequence: TGTGCCAGCAGTGGTTTAGGCGGGAGGTTTATCGGGCACAATGAGCAGTTCTTC. This encodes CASSGLGGRFIGHNEQFF.